The clone carrying this T cell receptor beta chain was found once. This sample stems from a study of blood T cell repertoires in COVID-19. Study summary: The samples span acute and convalescent COVID-19 from the United States, Italy and Spain. T cells, B-cell-depleted T cells, or PBMCs provided the cDNA or gDNA that served as material.

Sequenced by immunoSEQ multiplex PCR; TCRdb stores in-frame clones only, minus some. The sample lists about 200,000 clones, approximately 86% occurring once. V lost 6 bases, J lost 0 bases, and 11 bases lay in between. The CDR3 consists of 13 residues. Per the germline V gene, CDR1 is SQVTM and CDR2 is ANQGSEA. The sample consisted of peripheral blood. The sequence derives from a man aged 60-69 years with COVID-19, enrolled during active disease. V usage is TRBV29-1 and J usage is TRBJ1-2, with a possible D match to TRBD1 (5 bases). The CDR3 loop reads CSVQGITNYGYTF. In nucleotides, the CDR3 is TGCAGCGTCCAGGGAATCACTAACTATGGCTACACCTTC. The full variable domain, completed using reference TRBV29-1 and TRBJ1-2, is SAVISQKPSRDICQRGTSLTIQCQVDSQVTMMFWYRQQPGQSLTLIATANQGSEATYESGFVIDKFPISRPNLTFSTLTVSNMSPEDSSIYLCSVQGITNYGYTFGSGTRLTVV.